Below, one TCR beta chain is given with its context. Its specificity is not known. This sample was included in a study of glioma-infiltrating T cells. Overall study findings and caveats: Above-expected tissue-blood divergence occurred in all gliomas, most in low-grade ones. Only very few CDR3 sequences appeared in both tissue and blood.

TCR alpha and beta CDR3 regions were amplified from RNA using iRepertoire nested multiplex PCR. Input was 100-400 ng of tissue mRNA or PBMC total RNA. Via MiXCR, TCRdb re-called the multiplex PCR reads, giving one row per CDR3 protein. The repertoire holds approximately 100,000 distinct CDR3 sequences, with about 25% as singletons. V dropped 3 bases and J dropped 1 base, with 14 bases sitting between them. CDR3 size: 16 residues. The germline V gene has CDR1 LNHNV and CDR2 YYDKDF (reference sequence). The rearrangement uses TRBV15 and TRBJ2-3; no clear D gene. This TCR was sampled from a human donor with low-grade glioma or glioblastoma, undergoing nonglioma brain surgery, or in good health (not recorded which). The specimen sequenced was glioma tissue, nonneoplastic brain tissue, or PBMCs (not recorded which). The CDR3 coding sequence is TGTGCCACCAGCAGTGAATTTGAGCCCCGCACAGATACGCAGTATTTT. This translates into CATSSEFEPRTDTQYF.